This TCR beta chain was recorded in a study of blood T cell repertoires in COVID-19. Study-level information: The United States, Italy and Spain were the sources of the acute and convalescent COVID-19 samples. Nucleic acid was either cDNA or gDNA, and it came from T cells, B-cell-depleted T cells, or PBMCs.

The CDR3 sequence is 15 residues long. Trimming removed 2 bases from V and 4 bases from J; junction bases left unmatched: 8. Looked up from germline, CDR1 is MNHEY and CDR2 is SVGAGI. As originally analysed: Reference gene primer amplification in the assay estimated nucleated cell counts. The repertoire was sequenced with immunoSEQ multiplex PCR; TCRdb's copy has only in-frame clones and lacks some. V, J and clone size reflect that table, while D and trimming were determined from the DNA. The table records approximately 250,000 clones, less than 85% of them present only once. Specimen: peripheral blood. This rearrangement joins TRBV6-5 to TRBJ2-7; 7 bases align to TRBD1. The TCR sequence derives from a man aged 60 to 69 who had recovered from COVID-19. The CDR3 reads CASSYDRAGLYEQYF. CDR3 DNA sequence: TGTGCCAGCAGTTACGACAGGGCCGGGTTGTACGAGCAGTACTTC.